This paragraph covers one T cell receptor beta chain sequence. What it binds is unknown. As for time point: pre-treatment sample, taken before nivolumab and TIL therapy. Patients were adults with stage 4 NSCLC. This entry is derived from a study of TIL therapy for anti-PD-1-resistant metastatic lung cancer. Study details: Tumors carried a median around 1.4 non-synonymous mutations per megabase.

Study results and caveats: After infusion, TIL clonotypes partly replaced peripheral T cells and declined over months.

Sequencing used immunoSEQ v3. Generated by immunoSEQ multiplex PCR, the TCRdb table keeps only in-frame clones and is missing some. Of some 32,000 clones in the sample, about 80% were seen once. The CDR3 totals 15 residues. This clonotype originated in a woman aged 30-79 years with non-small cell lung cancer. Specimen: blood, collected at baseline. The chain couples TRBV21-1 to TRBJ2-7; TRBD1, as called in the table, went unchecked against the DNA. TRBV21-1 is marked as a pseudogene. The CDR3 region is CASRRPTGGSYEQYF. The CDR3 DNA reads TGTGCCAGCAGGAGACCGACAGGGGGATCCTACGAGCAGTACTTC.